The present entry profiles one T cell receptor beta chain with its context. Its antigen is still unknown. Base qualities are not at hand, and no much larger clone is one base apart. The source of the sample is a study of beta chain features in type 1 diabetes (dated by TCRdb to 2016 to 2019). Context from the whole study: Mean age, gender distribution, total cell number and subset yield did not differ between patients and healthy donors. Regulatory and stem cell-like memory subsets were isolated from only 8 patients and 8 healthy donors, whereas naive and central memory subsets came from all 30 or so donors. A total of about 100,000,000 sorted cells were examined across all samples, and RNA yield correlated strongly with the number of cells per subset. The study compared TCRB repertoires of sorted circulating CD4+ T cell subsets between recently diagnosed type 1 diabetes patients and matched healthy donors. The study at large found these results: Because cDNA was sequenced instead of genomic DNA, activated cells with high expression could be over-represented, although the groups did not differ in activation or CD3 levels. HLA sub-analyses involved small numbers of individuals, so any influence of HLA type on TCRB rearrangement remained unresolved. Shorter templates might be favored by PCR, yet because patient and control samples were amplified and corrected together, any such skew would affect both groups equally. Naive, central memory and regulatory TCRB repertoires appeared to be more alike among patients than among healthy donors. At VDJ recombination sites, type 1 diabetes patients had fewer insertions and more deleted nucleotides, which implies abnormalities in thymic rearrangement. In all four CD4+ subsets, TCRB CDR3 length was moderately but significantly shorter in type 1 diabetes patients.

The entire amount of isolated RNA was reverse transcribed using the High Capacity cDNA Reverse Transcription Kit, so the sequenced TCRB transcripts were expressed ones. Deep immunoSEQ sequencing was applied to naive, central memory and regulatory T cell samples, giving an average of about 3.6 million total reads per sample. Sorted cells were lysed in RLT buffer and RNA was extracted with DNase-treated RNeasy Micro or Mini kits, depending on cell number. To prevent cross-contamination, each cell subset was processed individually, whereas patient and healthy donor samples were processed jointly. The immunoSEQ multiplex PCR was used to amplify TCRB sequences from cDNA, yielding 87-bp fragments that span the CDR3 region. Amplicons were sequenced on the Illumina HiSeq platform. Per the authors' processing: Synthetic template baselines were used to correct PCR bias computationally, reads within Hamming distance 2 were collapsed together, and singletons that could not be merged were discarded. Reads were aligned to IMGT to assign V, D and J genes, CDR3 length, and insertions or deletions at six rearrangement sites. Within each subset, clonotype counts were normalized to sorted cell number, and only after that were true diversity and Gini coefficients computed with the tcR R package. The overlap coefficient, calculated on TCRB nucleotide sequences, was used to quantify repertoire sharing. As a proxy for the pre-selection repertoire, out-of-frame TCRB sequences from naive cells were analyzed. TCRdb provides this immuneACCESS table in a form limited to in-frame rearrangements. Some clones are lacking; in checked studies, under half of them reflect an unresolved V gene, and why the rest are absent is not known. V and J calls and clone size are those listed in that table; D and trimming were worked out from the DNA. This sample gives roughly 330,000 clones in total; around 10% of them show up just once. The ten largest clonotypes hold approximately 0.016% of the sample.

V and J are truncated by 5 bases and 6 bases respectively, leaving an intervening sequence of 7 bases. From its cysteine to its phenylalanine, the CDR3 spans 11 amino acids. The read is trimmed to its CDR3 DNA, 33 bases read in frame from base 1. CDR1 is given as SEHNR and CDR2 as FQNEAQ, both from the germline V gene (reference sequence). Each donor gave one peripheral blood draw, averaging approximately 110 mL, which was collected into heparinised tubes. A BD FACSAria II and a panel including CD45RO, CCR7, CD25, CD127, CD95 and CD27 were used to sort naive, central memory, regulatory and stem cell-like memory CD4+ T cells. Every sorted population had a purity above 95%. PBMCs were separated immediately by Lymphoprep density gradient centrifugation and were stained directly, without being cultured. To minimize batch effects, samples were stained and sorted in pairs, one healthy donor with one patient per experiment.

This sequence was found in a woman between 25 and 40 years old in good health. The sequence links TRBV7-9 to TRBJ1-1, and perhaps TRBD1 as D gene, on 5 matching bases. Sequencing was performed on naive CD4+ T cells from blood. The sample's cell subset or site label is to be understood as: true naive CD4+ T cells. In nucleotide form, the sequence is TGTGCCAGCAGCGTACAGGCTGAAGCTTTCTTT. It translates as CASSVQAEAFF.